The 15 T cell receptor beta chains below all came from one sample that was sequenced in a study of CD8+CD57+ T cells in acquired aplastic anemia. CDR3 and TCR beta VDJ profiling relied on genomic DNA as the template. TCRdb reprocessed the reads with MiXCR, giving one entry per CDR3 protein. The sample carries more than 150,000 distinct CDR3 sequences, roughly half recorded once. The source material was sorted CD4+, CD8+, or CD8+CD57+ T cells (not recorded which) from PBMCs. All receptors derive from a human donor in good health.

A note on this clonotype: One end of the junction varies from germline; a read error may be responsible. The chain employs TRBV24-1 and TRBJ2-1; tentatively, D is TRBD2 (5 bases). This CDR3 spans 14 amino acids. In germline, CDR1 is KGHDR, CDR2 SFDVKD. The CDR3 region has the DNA TGTGCCTCCAGTGGTGGGAGCTCCTACAATGGGCAGTTCTTC. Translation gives CASSGGSSYNGQFF.

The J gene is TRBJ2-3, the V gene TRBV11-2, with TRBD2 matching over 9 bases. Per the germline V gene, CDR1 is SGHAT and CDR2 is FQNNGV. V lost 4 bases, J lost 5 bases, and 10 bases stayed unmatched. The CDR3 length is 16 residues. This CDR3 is CASSSRVAGVRDTQYF. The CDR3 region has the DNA TGTGCCAGCAGCTCCCGGGTAGCGGGAGTCAGAGATACGCAGTATTTT.

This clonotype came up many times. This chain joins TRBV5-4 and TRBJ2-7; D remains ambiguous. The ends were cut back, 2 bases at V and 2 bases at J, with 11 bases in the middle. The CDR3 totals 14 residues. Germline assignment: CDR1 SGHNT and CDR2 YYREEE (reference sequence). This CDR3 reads CASSFLAGTYEQYF. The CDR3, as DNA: TGTGCCAGCAGCTTTCTTGCAGGAACCTACGAGCAGTACTTC.

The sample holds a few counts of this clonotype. CDR3 nucleotides: TGCGCCAGCAGTCGAACGACAGGGAACACTGAAGCTTTCTTT. It yields the protein CASSRTTGNTEAFF. V and J are TRBV10-1 and TRBJ1-1, with D possibly being TRBD1 (6 bases). The CDR3 totals 14 residues. Trimming took off 5 bases at V and 1 base at J, with 11 bases between the two ends. Germline V gives CDR1 WNHNN, CDR2 SYGVQD (reference sequence).

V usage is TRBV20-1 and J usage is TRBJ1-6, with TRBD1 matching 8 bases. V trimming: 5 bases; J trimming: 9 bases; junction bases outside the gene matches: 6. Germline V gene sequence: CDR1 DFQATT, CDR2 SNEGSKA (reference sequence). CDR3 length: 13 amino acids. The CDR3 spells CSAPGQAGSPLHF. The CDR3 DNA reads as TGCAGTGCTCCGGGACAGGCCGGTTCACCCCTCCACTTT.

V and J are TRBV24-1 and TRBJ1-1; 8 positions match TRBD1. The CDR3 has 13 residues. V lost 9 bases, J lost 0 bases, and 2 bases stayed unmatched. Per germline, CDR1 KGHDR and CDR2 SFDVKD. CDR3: CATGTGLNTEAFF. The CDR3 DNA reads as TGTGCCACCGGGACAGGCTTGAACACTGAAGCTTTCTTT.

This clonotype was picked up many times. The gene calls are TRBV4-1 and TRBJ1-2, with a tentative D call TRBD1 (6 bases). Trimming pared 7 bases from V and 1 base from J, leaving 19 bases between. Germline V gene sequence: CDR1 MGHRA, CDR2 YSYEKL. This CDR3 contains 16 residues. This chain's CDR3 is CASTRVGTTDNYGYTF. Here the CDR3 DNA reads TGCGCCAGCACACGCGTCGGGACAACCGATAACTATGGCTACACCTTC.

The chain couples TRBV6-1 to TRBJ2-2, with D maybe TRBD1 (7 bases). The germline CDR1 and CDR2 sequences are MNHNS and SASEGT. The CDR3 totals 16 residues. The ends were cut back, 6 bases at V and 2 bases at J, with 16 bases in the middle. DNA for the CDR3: TGTGCCAGCAGAGGACAGGAGGGACATAACACCGGGGAGCTGTTTTTT. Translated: CASRGQEGHNTGELFF.

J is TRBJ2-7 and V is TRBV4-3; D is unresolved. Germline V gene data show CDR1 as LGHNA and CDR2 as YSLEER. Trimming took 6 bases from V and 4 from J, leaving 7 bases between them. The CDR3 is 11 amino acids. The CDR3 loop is CASRQEYEQYF. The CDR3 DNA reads TGCGCCAGCAGGCAGGAATACGAGCAGTACTTC.

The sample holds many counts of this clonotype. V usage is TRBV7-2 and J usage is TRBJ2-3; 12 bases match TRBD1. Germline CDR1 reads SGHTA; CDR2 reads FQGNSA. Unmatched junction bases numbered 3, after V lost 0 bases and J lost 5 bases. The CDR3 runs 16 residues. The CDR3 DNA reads TGTGCCAGCAGCTTAGCGGGGACAGGGGGCAGAGATACGCAGTATTTT. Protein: CASSLAGTGGRDTQYF.

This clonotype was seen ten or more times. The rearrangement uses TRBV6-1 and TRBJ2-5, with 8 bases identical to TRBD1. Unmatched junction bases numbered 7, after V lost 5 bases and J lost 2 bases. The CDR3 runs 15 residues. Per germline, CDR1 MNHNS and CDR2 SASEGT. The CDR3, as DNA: TGTGCCAGCAGTATTTTCGGGACAGGACAAGAGACCCAGTACTTC. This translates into CASSIFGTGQETQYF.

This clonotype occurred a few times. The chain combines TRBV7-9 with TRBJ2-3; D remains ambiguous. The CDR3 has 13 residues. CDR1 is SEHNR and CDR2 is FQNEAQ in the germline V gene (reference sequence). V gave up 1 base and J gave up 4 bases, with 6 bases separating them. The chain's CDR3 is CASSLVGSDTQYF. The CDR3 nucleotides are TGTGCCAGCAGCTTAGTTGGCTCAGATACGCAGTATTTT.

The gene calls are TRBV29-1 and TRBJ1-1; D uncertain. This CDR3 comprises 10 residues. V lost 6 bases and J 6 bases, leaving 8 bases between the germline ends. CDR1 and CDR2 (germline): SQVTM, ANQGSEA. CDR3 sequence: CSVMTAEAFF. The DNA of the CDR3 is TGCAGCGTCATGACCGCTGAAGCTTTCTTT.

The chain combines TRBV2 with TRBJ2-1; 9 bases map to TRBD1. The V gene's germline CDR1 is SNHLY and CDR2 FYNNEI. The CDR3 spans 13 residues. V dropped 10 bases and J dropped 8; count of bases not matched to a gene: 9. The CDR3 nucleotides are TGTGCCATCCCAGACAGGGGGAGAGATGAGCAGTTCTTC. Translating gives CAIPDRGRDEQFF.

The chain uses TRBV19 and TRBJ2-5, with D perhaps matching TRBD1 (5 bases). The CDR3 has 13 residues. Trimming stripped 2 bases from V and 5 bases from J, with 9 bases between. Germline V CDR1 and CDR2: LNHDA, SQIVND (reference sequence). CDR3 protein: CASSIPGIETQYF. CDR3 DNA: TGTGCCAGTAGTATACCAGGGATTGAGACCCAGTACTTC.